Included here is one TCR beta chain sequence, with context. TCRdb's copy holds only in-frame clones and misses some; the assay was immunoSEQ multiplex PCR. This sample has 2,500,000 or so clones, with over 85% found just once. The data were taken from a study of shared clonotypes between healthy human individuals. The source material was naive CD4+ T cells from PBMCs. As to subset: CD45RA+ positively selected. This receptor was taken from a man between 18 and 35 years old in good health. Some clones in this sample may be carry-over from other donors' samples.

Here the CDR3 DNA reads TGTGCCAGCAGCCTCCCGACAGGTGCTAACTATGGCTACACCTTC. Its protein is CASSLPTGANYGYTF. This chain links TRBV28 with TRBJ1-2, with D maybe TRBD1 (6 bases). CDR3 size: 15 residues. Germline loops: CDR1 MDHEN, CDR2 SYDVKM. Deletions cut 6 bases from V and 0 bases from J, with 14 bases between.